This T cell receptor (beta chain) was recorded in a study of blood T cells in healthy people across ages. A J-beta primer mix and a sample-barcoded 5' primer were used in a second PCR of about 6 to 12 cycles. TCRdb used MiXCR to reprocess the 5' RACE reads, holding one entry per CDR3 protein. Here the sample spans 1 million or so distinct CDR3 sequences, 45% being singletons. Losses at the gene ends were 4 bases for V and 7 bases for J; bases not matched to a gene: 8. In germline, CDR1 is SGHNT, CDR2 YYREEE (reference sequence). The CDR3 has 15 residues. Study-level findings and limits: When one million T cells were used, diversity estimates were thought to be underestimates. Diversity was higher, and naive CD4+ cells more numerous, in long-lived donors than in aged donors.

Worth noting for this clonotype: Its antigen is as yet unknown.

Samples each had at least 6 micrograms of total RNA extracted. The sample consisted of blood. The sequence came from a woman aged 60-75 years in good health. The V gene is TRBV5-4, the J gene TRBJ1-2; TRBD1 aligns across 12 bases. The CDR3 loop is CASSPQGQGAFGYTF. For the CDR3, the DNA is TGTGCCAGCAGCCCCCAGGGACAGGGGGCGTTTGGCTACACCTTC.